A selection of T cell receptor beta chains follows, all from one sample in a study of cytomegalovirus exposure and HLA in healthy donors. The method was immunoSEQ multiplex PCR; TCRdb's version includes in-frame clones alone and lacks a portion of them. The profile shows around 170,000 clones, 65% to 85% of them singletons. Sequenced sample: PBMCs. The receptors here all came from a woman in her forties or fifties in good health and CMV-seropositive. Both conserved end residues are part of each CDR3. The D gene is left open where the match is weak. Rows may omit the clone size; those that give it use once, few, many or a size class.

j_call v_call clone_size d_call cdr3_aa cdr3_nt
TRBJ1-2 TRBV5-1 once TRBD1 CASSPGQGGYTF TGCGCCAGCAGCCCCGGACAGGGCGGCTACACCTTC
TRBJ1-6 TRBV6-1 . TRBD1 CASSEAGGQINSPLHF TGTGCCAGCAGTGAAGCAGGGGGACAGATTAATTCACCCCTCCACTTT
TRBJ1-1 TRBV6-5 . TRBD1 CASSLQGGTEAFF TGTGCCAGCAGTTTACAGGGGGGCACTGAAGCTTTCTTT
TRBJ2-1 TRBV29-1 . TRBD2 CSVEWLAGRSSYNEQFF TGCAGCGTTGAGTGGCTAGCGGGAAGGAGCTCCTACAATGAGCAGTTCTTC
TRBJ1-1 TRBV5-6 . . CASSLGRRRITEAFF TGTGCCAGCAGCTTAGGCCGACGGAGAATCACTGAAGCTTTCTTT
TRBJ1-2 TRBV9 . . CASSVVDSYGYTF TGTGCCAGCAGCGTAGTTGACAGCTATGGCTACACCTTC
TRBJ1-4 TRBV9 few TRBD1 CASSVGQGASFEKLFF TGTGCCAGCAGCGTAGGACAGGGGGCCAGTTTTGAAAAACTGTTTTTT
TRBJ2-7 TRBV5-1 . TRBD2 CASSFQTSGSYEQYF TGCGCCAGCAGCTTCCAGACTAGCGGTTCCTACGAGCAGTACTTC
TRBJ2-3 TRBV11-3 . . CASSRGLAPSTDTQYF TGTGCCAGCAGTCGAGGGTTGGCCCCTAGCACAGATACGCAGTATTTT
TRBJ2-5 TRBV6-1 . . CASSDRGGGVQETQYF TGTGCCAGCAGTGACAGAGGGGGGGGTGTCCAAGAGACCCAGTACTTC
TRBJ2-5 TRBV2 . TRBD1 CASRTGTGGRETQYF TGTGCCAGCAGAACCGGGACAGGGGGTCGAGAGACCCAGTACTTC
TRBJ1-2 TRBV6-1 . TRBD1 CAANLIQGGDGYTF TGTGCCGCAAATCTGATACAGGGGGGAGATGGCTACACCTTC
TRBJ1-2 TRBV13 . . CASSLGSGGSFFGYTF TGTGCCAGCAGCTTGGGGTCGGGGGGTTCATTTTTTGGCTACACCTTC
TRBJ2-3 TRBV7-2 . TRBD2 CASSFSGATDTQYF TGTGCCAGCAGTTTTAGCGGGGCCACAGATACGCAGTATTTT
TRBJ2-1 TRBV7-2 few . CASSLARSEKLAIYNEQFF TGTGCCAGCAGCTTAGCGAGGTCGGAGAAGCTAGCAATCTACAATGAGCAGTTCTTC
TRBJ1-2 TRBV28 . . CASSFRGGGYTF TGTGCCAGCAGTTTCCGCGGCGGGGGCTACACCTTC
TRBJ2-1 TRBV9 . TRBD1 CASSLGQGLRNEQFF TGTGCCAGCAGCCTAGGACAGGGTTTAAGAAATGAGCAGTTCTTC
TRBJ2-7 TRBV21-1 . . CASSKGGWTSDYEQYF TGTGCCAGCAGCAAAGGGGGGTGGACTAGCGATTACGAGCAGTACTTC
TRBJ2-7 TRBV27 . TRBD1 CASSLRPGQGSASNAYEQYF TGTGCCAGCAGTTTGCGACCGGGACAGGGATCAGCCTCAAATGCCTACGAGCAGTACTTC
TRBJ2-1 TRBV7-8 . . CASSLRAASYNEQFF TGTGCCAGCAGCTTGAGGGCAGCCTCCTACAATGAGCAGTTCTTC